This T cell receptor beta chain originates from a study of tumor-infiltrating lymphocytes in primary liver carcinoma. Study observations and caveats: Tumors carried a top-250-clone fraction significantly exceeding that of blood (p = 0.039).

The source material, roughly 18-33 mg of unsorted bulk tissue, was used to co-extract RNA and DNA. With a constant-region primer, TCR beta cDNA was made from approximately 520 ng of total RNA. A slightly modified ARM-PCR protocol with three nested multiplex PCR rounds produced these TCR beta libraries. The first two PCR rounds, approximately 10 cycles each, used TRBV1-TRBV30 forward primers and a C-beta reverse primer. TCRdb re-called the multiplex PCR reads with MiXCR, one entry per CDR3 protein. The sample has tens of thousands of distinct CDR3 sequences; approximately 72% are singletons. Worth noting for this clonotype: As yet, its antigen is unknown. A read error may account for a junction end that differs from germline.

Germline CDR1 reads SEHNR; CDR2 reads FQNEAQ (reference sequence). The CDR3 extends over 18 amino acids. Sequencing was carried out using liver tumor tissue from sampling region 1. Noted subset: tumor region T1, superior pole. The chain carries TRBV7-9 and TRBJ2-3; 11 nucleotides align to TRBD2. This receptor was identified in a man in his forties or fifties with primary liver carcinoma and hepatitis B virus infection. CDR3 DNA: TGTACCAGTAGCTTAGGCAGTAGCGGGAGGGCCGGCACAGGTACGCAGTATTTT. Translation: CTSSLGSSGRAGTGTQYF.